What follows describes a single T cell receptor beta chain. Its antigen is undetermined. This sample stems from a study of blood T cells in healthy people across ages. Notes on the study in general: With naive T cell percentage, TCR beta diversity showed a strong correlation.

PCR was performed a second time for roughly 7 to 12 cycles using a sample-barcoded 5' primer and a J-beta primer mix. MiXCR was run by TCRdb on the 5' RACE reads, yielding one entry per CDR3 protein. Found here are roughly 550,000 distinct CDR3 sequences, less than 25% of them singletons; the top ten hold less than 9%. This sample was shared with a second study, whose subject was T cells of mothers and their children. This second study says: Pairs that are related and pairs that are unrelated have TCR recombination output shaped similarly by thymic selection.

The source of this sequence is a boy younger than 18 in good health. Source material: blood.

CDR3 coding DNA: TGTGCCAGCAGCGGAGGACAGTTCGTCGAGACCCAGTACTTC. Protein product: CASSGGQFVETQYF. The V gene is TRBV9, the J gene TRBJ2-5, with a possible D match to TRBD1 (6 bases). Germline CDR1 and CDR2: SGDLS and YYNGEE. The CDR3 is 14 residues long. V gave up 3 bases and J gave up 5 bases, with 14 bases separating them.